A selection of T cell receptor beta chains follows, all from one sample in a study of blood T cell repertoires in COVID-19. Assay: immunoSEQ multiplex PCR; the TCRdb copy retains only in-frame clones and omits some. The repertoire holds around 120,000 clones, with about nine tenths as singletons. The source material was peripheral blood. The receptors originated from a man between 60 and 75 years old with COVID-19, enrolled during active disease. Both conserved end residues are part of each CDR3. The order of the fields is CDR3 protein, CDR3 DNA, clone size, J gene, V gene, D gene. The D gene is left open where the match is weak. Size is stated for part of the rows, as once, few or many counts, or as a class when the clone is expanded.

cdr3_aa: CASSSDSGTANTGELFF
cdr3_nt: TGTGCCAGTAGTTCGGATTCCGGGACAGCGAACACCGGGGAGCTGTTTTTT
clone_size: .
j_call: TRBJ2-2
v_call: TRBV19
d_call: TRBD1

cdr3_aa: CASSLTGGKNGYTF
cdr3_nt: TGTGCCAGCAGCTTAACGGGAGGGAAAAATGGCTACACCTTC
clone_size: .
j_call: TRBJ1-2
v_call: TRBV7-3
d_call: .

cdr3_aa: CASSLGTSGPTGELFF
cdr3_nt: TGTGCCAGCAGCTTAGGGACTAGCGGGCCCACCGGGGAGCTGTTTTTT
clone_size: .
j_call: TRBJ2-2
v_call: TRBV11-3
d_call: TRBD2

cdr3_aa: CASLAEETYNEQFF
cdr3_nt: TGTGCCTCATTAGCAGAGGAAACTTACAATGAGCAGTTCTTC
clone_size: .
j_call: TRBJ2-1
v_call: TRBV6-5
d_call: .

cdr3_aa: CASSQQTSGTYNEQFF
cdr3_nt: TGTGCCAGCAGCCAACAGACTAGCGGGACTTACAATGAGCAGTTCTTC
clone_size: .
j_call: TRBJ2-1
v_call: TRBV4-2
d_call: TRBD2

cdr3_aa: CASKRLATTGELFF
cdr3_nt: TGTGCCAGCAAAAGGCTAGCGACCACCGGGGAGCTGTTTTTT
clone_size: .
j_call: TRBJ2-2
v_call: TRBV6-5
d_call: .

cdr3_aa: CASSRQRDSTYEQYF
cdr3_nt: TGTGCCAGCAGCCGCCAACGGGATTCTACCTACGAGCAGTACTTC
clone_size: .
j_call: TRBJ2-7
v_call: TRBV4-2
d_call: .

cdr3_aa: CASSPRWGRVSNQPQHF
cdr3_nt: TGTGCCAGTAGTCCCCGATGGGGGAGGGTGAGCAATCAGCCCCAGCATTTT
clone_size: once
j_call: TRBJ1-5
v_call: TRBV19
d_call: .

cdr3_aa: CASSFIWGQGYTF
cdr3_nt: TGTGCCAGCAGCTTTATCTGGGGGCAAGGCTACACCTTC
clone_size: .
j_call: TRBJ1-2
v_call: TRBV7-9
d_call: .

cdr3_aa: CASSGQDNSPLHF
cdr3_nt: TGTGCCAGTAGTGGACAGGATAATTCACCCCTCCACTTT
clone_size: .
j_call: TRBJ1-6
v_call: TRBV19
d_call: TRBD1

cdr3_aa: CASSLDRAVNTIYF
cdr3_nt: TGCGCCAGCAGCCTAGACAGGGCTGTAAACACCATATATTTT
clone_size: .
j_call: TRBJ1-3
v_call: TRBV5-1
d_call: TRBD1

cdr3_aa: CASSLDTGHQDTQYF
cdr3_nt: TGCGCCAGCAGCTTGGATACAGGGCATCAAGATACGCAGTATTTT
clone_size: few
j_call: TRBJ2-3
v_call: TRBV5-1
d_call: .

cdr3_aa: CASRYGTSGNRELFF
cdr3_nt: TGTGCCAGCAGGTACGGGACTAGCGGGAATAGGGAGCTGTTTTTT
clone_size: once
j_call: TRBJ2-2
v_call: TRBV3-1/TRBV3-2
d_call: TRBD2

cdr3_aa: CSARDRRAQHF
cdr3_nt: TGCAGTGCTAGAGATAGGCGGGCCCAGCATTTT
clone_size: .
j_call: TRBJ1-5
v_call: TRBV20-1
d_call: .

cdr3_aa: CASSLVGSITEQFF
cdr3_nt: TGTGCCAGCAGCTTAGTTGGTAGCATTACTGAGCAGTTCTTC
clone_size: .
j_call: TRBJ2-1
v_call: TRBV11-2
d_call: .

cdr3_aa: CASSKARSSGLYEQYF
cdr3_nt: TGTGCCAGCAGCAAAGCGCGGTCGAGCGGGCTCTACGAGCAGTACTTC
clone_size: .
j_call: TRBJ2-7
v_call: TRBV21-1
d_call: .

cdr3_aa: CASSLGQGLNTEAFF
cdr3_nt: TGTGCCAGCAGCCTCGGGCAGGGTCTGAACACTGAAGCTTTCTTT
clone_size: .
j_call: TRBJ1-1
v_call: TRBV14
d_call: .

cdr3_aa: CASSLDRGQAGELFF
cdr3_nt: TGTGCCAGCAGCTTAGACAGGGGGCAGGCCGGGGAGCTGTTTTTT
clone_size: .
j_call: TRBJ2-2
v_call: TRBV11-1
d_call: TRBD1

cdr3_aa: CASSLGWGGQFF
cdr3_nt: TGTGCCAGCAGCTTGGGATGGGGAGGGCAGTTCTTC
clone_size: .
j_call: TRBJ2-1
v_call: TRBV5-8
d_call: .

cdr3_aa: CASSLGGVEAFF
cdr3_nt: TGCGCCAGCAGCTTGGGCGGGGTTGAAGCTTTCTTT
clone_size: .
j_call: TRBJ1-1
v_call: TRBV5-1
d_call: .

cdr3_aa: CTSSRTDSYNEKLFF
cdr3_nt: TGCACCAGCAGCCGGACAGACAGCTATAATGAAAAACTGTTTTTT
clone_size: .
j_call: TRBJ1-4
v_call: TRBV1
d_call: .

cdr3_aa: CASSEWTGASPLHF
cdr3_nt: TGTGCCAGCAGTGAATGGACAGGGGCTTCACCCCTCCACTTT
clone_size: .
j_call: TRBJ1-6
v_call: TRBV6-1
d_call: TRBD1

cdr3_aa: CASSPGFAHQPQHF
cdr3_nt: TGTGCCAGCTCACCAGGCTTCGCCCATCAGCCCCAGCATTTT
clone_size: once
j_call: TRBJ1-5
v_call: TRBV18
d_call: .

cdr3_aa: CASSDSLYGYTF
cdr3_nt: TGTGCCAGCAGTGACTCTCTCTATGGCTACACCTTC
clone_size: .
j_call: TRBJ1-2
v_call: TRBV6-4
d_call: .

cdr3_aa: CASSQLAGSSYEQYF
cdr3_nt: TGTGCCAGCAGCCAATTAGCGGGCAGCTCCTACGAGCAGTACTTC
clone_size: few
j_call: TRBJ2-7
v_call: TRBV4-2
d_call: TRBD2

cdr3_aa: CASSPPWGTGGEKLFF
cdr3_nt: TGTGCCAGCTCACCACCGTGGGGGACAGGGGGAGAAAAACTGTTTTTT
clone_size: .
j_call: TRBJ1-4
v_call: TRBV18
d_call: TRBD1

cdr3_aa: CASSSQENTEAFF
cdr3_nt: TGTGCCAGCAGCTCACAGGAGAACACTGAAGCTTTCTTT
clone_size: .
j_call: TRBJ1-1
v_call: TRBV7-9
d_call: .

cdr3_aa: CASSPLSTSTDTQYF
cdr3_nt: TGCGCCAGCAGCCCATTGAGCACTAGCACAGATACGCAGTATTTT
clone_size: .
j_call: TRBJ2-3
v_call: TRBV5-1
d_call: .

cdr3_aa: CASSQAGLAANEQFF
cdr3_nt: TGTGCCAGCAGCCAAGCGGGACTAGCGGCCAATGAGCAGTTCTTC
clone_size: .
j_call: TRBJ2-1
v_call: TRBV4-2
d_call: TRBD2

cdr3_aa: CASSLRQGAYNEQFF
cdr3_nt: TGTGCCAGCAGCCTAAGACAGGGGGCTTACAATGAGCAGTTCTTC
clone_size: .
j_call: TRBJ2-1
v_call: TRBV7-9
d_call: TRBD1

cdr3_aa: CASTARRDSGRGYTF
cdr3_nt: TGTGCCAGTACCGCCCGGCGGGACAGCGGACGAGGCTACACCTTC
clone_size: .
j_call: TRBJ1-2
v_call: TRBV19
d_call: TRBD1

cdr3_aa: CATSDFTSGIRGTKETQYF
cdr3_nt: TGTGCCACCAGTGATTTTACTAGCGGGATCAGGGGGACCAAAGAGACCCAGTACTTC
clone_size: .
j_call: TRBJ2-5
v_call: TRBV24-1
d_call: TRBD2

cdr3_aa: CASSPLGAGGPVTDTQYF
cdr3_nt: TGTGCCAGTAGTCCCCTGGGAGCGGGAGGCCCCGTGACAGATACGCAGTATTTT
clone_size: few
j_call: TRBJ2-3
v_call: TRBV19
d_call: TRBD2

cdr3_aa: CASSLELPGELFF
cdr3_nt: TGCGCCAGCAGCTTGGAGCTCCCCGGGGAGCTGTTTTTT
clone_size: .
j_call: TRBJ2-2
v_call: TRBV5-1
d_call: .

cdr3_aa: CASSLELAGGPYEQYF
cdr3_nt: TGTGCCAGCAGCTTAGAACTAGCGGGAGGGCCCTACGAGCAGTACTTC
clone_size: .
j_call: TRBJ2-7
v_call: TRBV7-2
d_call: TRBD2

cdr3_aa: CATSRIGGTGELFF
cdr3_nt: TGTGCCACCAGCAGAATTGGCGGGACCGGGGAGCTGTTTTTT
clone_size: .
j_call: TRBJ2-2
v_call: TRBV15
d_call: .

cdr3_aa: CASSHERTGEGNTEAFF
cdr3_nt: TGTGCCAGCAGCCACGAACGGACAGGGGAGGGGAACACTGAAGCTTTCTTT
clone_size: .
j_call: TRBJ1-1
v_call: TRBV7-9
d_call: TRBD1

cdr3_aa: CASSPPDRGNEQFF
cdr3_nt: TGTGCCAGCTCACCACCGGACAGAGGGAATGAGCAGTTCTTC
clone_size: .
j_call: TRBJ2-1
v_call: TRBV18
d_call: .

cdr3_aa: CASSLGSPGGWTEAFF
cdr3_nt: TGTGCCAGCAGCTTAGGTTCCCCGGGGGGGTGGACTGAAGCTTTCTTT
clone_size: .
j_call: TRBJ1-1
v_call: TRBV13
d_call: .

cdr3_aa: CASSLTGTGRTDTQYF
cdr3_nt: TGTGCCAGCAGCTTAACGGGGACAGGGAGGACAGATACGCAGTATTTT
clone_size: .
j_call: TRBJ2-3
v_call: TRBV7-3
d_call: TRBD1

cdr3_aa: CATEQGARAGEQFF
cdr3_nt: TGTGCCACCGAACAGGGGGCAAGAGCGGGTGAGCAGTTCTTC
clone_size: .
j_call: TRBJ2-1
v_call: TRBV2
d_call: TRBD1

cdr3_aa: CASSEAITSGRGFF
cdr3_nt: TGTGCCAGCAGTGAAGCTATTACTAGCGGGAGGGGGTTCTTC
clone_size: .
j_call: TRBJ2-1
v_call: TRBV2
d_call: TRBD2

cdr3_aa: CASSLETGANSPLHF
cdr3_nt: TGCGCCAGCAGCTTGGAGACAGGGGCAAATTCACCCCTCCACTTT
clone_size: once
j_call: TRBJ1-6
v_call: TRBV5-1
d_call: TRBD1

cdr3_aa: CASSPSGPRRRNYGYTF
cdr3_nt: TGTGCCAGCAGCCCCAGCGGTCCCCGACGCCGTAACTATGGCTACACCTTC
clone_size: .
j_call: TRBJ1-2
v_call: TRBV11-3
d_call: .

cdr3_aa: CASSLDRVGTGELFF
cdr3_nt: TGTGCCAGCAGCTTAGACAGGGTTGGCACCGGGGAGCTGTTTTTT
clone_size: .
j_call: TRBJ2-2
v_call: TRBV7-2
d_call: .

cdr3_aa: CASSFRTGRSGNTIYF
cdr3_nt: TGTGCCAGCAGCTTCCGGACAGGTCGGTCTGGAAACACCATATATTTT
clone_size: once
j_call: TRBJ1-3
v_call: TRBV7-9
d_call: TRBD1

cdr3_aa: CASSSNRGNYGYTF
cdr3_nt: TGTGCCAGCAGCAGTAACAGGGGGAACTATGGCTACACCTTC
clone_size: .
j_call: TRBJ1-2
v_call: TRBV5-4
d_call: TRBD1

cdr3_aa: CASSFGSAFSYNEQFF
cdr3_nt: TGCGCCAGCAGCTTTGGGAGCGCGTTTTCCTACAATGAGCAGTTCTTC
clone_size: .
j_call: TRBJ2-1
v_call: TRBV5-1
d_call: .

cdr3_aa: CASSAQGNTIYF
cdr3_nt: TGTGCCAGCAGCGCTCAGGGAAACACCATATATTTT
clone_size: once
j_call: TRBJ1-3
v_call: TRBV11-2
d_call: .

cdr3_aa: CASSFGGTYEQYF
cdr3_nt: TGTGCCAGCAGTTTCGGAGGTACCTACGAGCAGTACTTC
clone_size: .
j_call: TRBJ2-7
v_call: TRBV6-2/TRBV6-3
d_call: .

cdr3_aa: CASSYASGDRRTDTQYF
cdr3_nt: TGTGCCAGCAGTTACGCTAGCGGGGACCGGCGCACAGATACGCAGTATTTT
clone_size: .
j_call: TRBJ2-3
v_call: TRBV6-2/TRBV6-3
d_call: TRBD2

cdr3_aa: CASSLEPGQGAGGYTF
cdr3_nt: TGCGCCAGCAGCTTGGAGCCGGGACAGGGGGCTGGAGGCTACACCTTC
clone_size: .
j_call: TRBJ1-2
v_call: TRBV5-1
d_call: TRBD1

cdr3_aa: CASSPRGPETQYF
cdr3_nt: TGTGCCAGCAGCCCGAGGGGGCCGGAGACCCAGTACTTC
clone_size: .
j_call: TRBJ2-5
v_call: TRBV7-9
d_call: TRBD1

cdr3_aa: CASSQDPGGLNEKLFF
cdr3_nt: TGTGCCAGCAGCCAAGATCCCGGGGGGCTTAATGAAAAACTGTTTTTT
clone_size: .
j_call: TRBJ1-4
v_call: TRBV14
d_call: .

cdr3_aa: CASSLGGQGKTEAFF
cdr3_nt: TGTGCCAGCAGCTTGGGGGGACAGGGGAAGACTGAAGCTTTCTTT
clone_size: once
j_call: TRBJ1-1
v_call: TRBV5-4
d_call: TRBD1

cdr3_aa: CASSLAGTVMDTQYF
cdr3_nt: TGCGCCAGCAGCTTGGCCGGGACTGTAATGGATACGCAGTATTTT
clone_size: .
j_call: TRBJ2-3
v_call: TRBV5-1
d_call: .

cdr3_aa: CASSQEIGVEGGNQPQHF
cdr3_nt: TGTGCCAGCAGCCAAGAGATCGGGGTGGAGGGCGGCAATCAGCCCCAGCATTTT
clone_size: .
j_call: TRBJ1-5
v_call: TRBV4-2
d_call: .